The 18 T cell receptor beta chains given below trace back to one sample, sequenced in a study of human T cells and chemical hapten exposure. The time point was: pre-sensitization, week 0. Treatment here: therapeutic diphenylcyclopropenone sensitization with weekly scalp DPC. Using its own MiXCR run on the RACE reads, TCRdb lists one record per CDR3 protein. The table records a few hundred thousand distinct CDR3 sequences, 4.5% to 7% of them present only once. Here the sequenced sample was whole blood, taken in connection with sensitization to the hapten diphenylcyclopropenone (DPC). All receptors come from a woman aged 18 to 35 with alopecia areata. Some clones in this sample may be carry-over from other donors' samples.

This clonotype appeared a few times. J is TRBJ1-2 and V is TRBV5-4; D uncertain. The CDR3 runs 13 residues. V was trimmed by 2 bases and J by 3 bases, leaving 8 bases between them. The germline V gene has CDR1 SGHNT and CDR2 YYREEE (reference sequence). The CDR3 protein is CASSFGAYYGYTF. DNA for the CDR3: TGTGCCAGCAGCTTCGGAGCCTACTATGGCTACACCTTC. Combining the CDR3 with reference TRBV5-4 and TRBJ1-2 gives the whole variable domain ETGVTQSPTHLIKTRGQQVTLRCSSQSGHNTVSWYQQALGQGPQFIFQYYREEENGRGNFPPRFSGLQFPNYSSELNVNALELDDSALYLCASSFGAYYGYTFGSGTRLTVV.

This clonotype was seen repeatedly, ten times or more. V usage is TRBV7-6 and J usage is TRBJ2-2; 8 positions match TRBD1. The CDR3 loop spans 15 amino acids. Germline V gene data show CDR1 as SGHVS and CDR2 as FNYEAQ. The V gene end was trimmed by 5 bases and the J gene end by 5 bases; junction bases not matched to a gene: 7. CDR3 region: CASSTGGWSTGELFF. The DNA of the CDR3 is TGTGCCAGCAGCACAGGGGGTTGGAGTACCGGGGAGCTGTTTTTT.

The rearrangement joins TRBV6-6 to TRBJ1-4; 9 bases align to TRBD1. The CDR3 is 15 amino acids. The trim removed 0 bases at V and 8 bases at J, leaving 4 bases unmatched. The germline V gene has CDR1 MNHNY and CDR2 SVGAGI (reference sequence). The CDR3: CASSYSLDRGEKLFF. CDR3 sequence (DNA): TGTGCCAGCAGTTACTCGTTGGACAGGGGAGAAAAACTGTTTTTT.

This clonotype was recorded at least ten times. This chain links TRBV12-3 or TRBV12-4 with TRBJ1-3, with D uncertain. CDR3 length: 14 amino acids. V lost 5 bases to trimming and J lost 0 bases, with 8 bases between them. For the CDR3, the DNA is TGTGCCAGCAGTGCCAGCGTCTCTGGAAACACCATATATTTT. Its translation: CASSASVSGNTIYF.

The rearrangement uses TRBV20-1 and TRBJ1-5; weak D call: TRBD1 (6 bases). Germline V gene data show CDR1 as DFQATT and CDR2 as SNEGSKA (reference sequence). This CDR3 has 14 amino acids. CDR3 region: CSGKEGVGNQPQHF. DNA of the CDR3: TGCAGCGGAAAGGAGGGGGTCGGCAATCAGCCCCAGCATTTT.

The chain links TRBV5-1 to TRBJ1-4; D call uncertain. Germline assignment: CDR1 SGHRS and CDR2 YFSETQ. The V and J ends lost 2 bases and 3 bases respectively, with 11 bases between them. The CDR3 runs to 15 residues. The CDR3 DNA follows: TGCGCCAGCAGCTTAGTAACGGGTCCTAATGAAAAACTGTTTTTT. Residues: CASSLVTGPNEKLFF.

Many counts were recorded for this clonotype. The chain employs TRBV5-1 and TRBJ1-6; no reliable D call. Trimming left V 1 base short and J 1 base short, with 0 bases between. This CDR3 has 13 residues. Germline CDR1 is SGHRS and CDR2 is YFSETQ. CDR3 sequence reads: CASSLSYNSPLHF. In DNA form, the CDR3 reads TGCGCCAGCAGCTTGTCCTATAATTCACCCCTCCACTTT.

The chain employs TRBV28 and TRBJ2-5; TRBD2 matches 9 bases. V lost 5 bases and J lost 4; bases outside the gene matches: 8. Germline V gives CDR1 MDHEN, CDR2 SYDVKM. This CDR3 is 15 amino acids long. CDR3 nucleotides: TGTGCCAGCAGTAGACGACTAGCGGTTCGAGAGACCCAGTACTTC. Its translation is CASSRRLAVRETQYF.

This clonotype turned up a few times. The rearrangement links TRBV6-1 to TRBJ2-3; weak D call: TRBD1 (5 bases). Trimming took 2 bases from V and 1 from J, leaving 13 bases between them. Germline V gene lookup returns CDR1 MNHNS and CDR2 SASEGT. The CDR3 is 16 residues long. The CDR3 is CASSERLLGRTDTQYF. The CDR3 DNA sequence: TGTGCCAGCAGTGAAAGGCTACTGGGGCGCACAGATACGCAGTATTTT.

This clonotype was detected ten times or more. V and J are TRBV6-2 or TRBV6-3 and TRBJ1-2; D not certain. Trimming cost V 5 bases and J 12 bases, with 22 bases left between them. Germline CDR1 is MNHEY and CDR2 is SVGEGT. The CDR3 is made up of 14 amino acids. In nucleotides, the CDR3 is TGTGCCAGCAGTAGTTGGACGGGCCGTATGGCTGACACCTTC. This gives the protein CASSSWTGRMADTF.

This clonotype turned up a few times. The rearrangement links TRBV18 to TRBJ1-5, with D uncertain. CDR3 size: 16 residues. V gave up 3 bases and J gave up 5 bases, with 17 bases separating them. Germline loops: CDR1 KGHSH, CDR2 LQKENI. CDR3 in DNA: TGTGCCAGCTCACCTAATCCCTTACAATTTTATCAGCCCCAGCATTTT. Translating it yields CASSPNPLQFYQPQHF.

This clonotype was recorded a few times. V and J are TRBV7-9 and TRBJ2-1, with TRBD2 identical over 13 bases. CDR1 and CDR2 from the germline V gene are SEHNR and FQNEAQ (reference sequence). The CDR3 covers 15 residues. Trimming at V came to 5 bases and at J to 6 bases, leaving 4 bases not matched to a gene. Written as DNA, the CDR3 is TGTGCCAGCAGCCCCAGACTAGCGGGGGGCAATGAGCAGTTCTTC. It encodes CASSPRLAGGNEQFF. The full variable domain, completed using reference TRBV7-9 and TRBJ2-1, is DTGVSQNPRHKITKRGQNVTFRCDPISEHNRLYWYRQTLGQGPEFLTYFQNEAQLEKSRLLSDRFSAERPKGSFSTLEIQRTEQGDSAMYLCASSPRLAGGNEQFFGPGTRLTVL.

The table lists this clonotype with a few counts. The V call is TRBV10-2, the J call TRBJ1-4, with 7 positions matching TRBD1. CDR1 is WSHSY, CDR2 SAAADI, per germline. Trimming took 7 bases from V and 7 from J; bases not matched to a gene: 6. The CDR3 is made up of 13 amino acids. As DNA, the CDR3 is TGCGCCAGCAAAAAGGGGGCTGGTGAAAAACTGTTTTTT. Protein: CASKKGAGEKLFF.

This clonotype was seen ten or more times. The chain couples TRBV24-1 to TRBJ2-7; D remains ambiguous. V lost 4 bases and J lost 7, with 7 bases in between. This CDR3 region has 11 residues. The germline V gene encodes CDR1 KGHDR and CDR2 SFDVKD. As DNA, the CDR3 is TGTGCCACCAGTGAAGGACGGGAGCAGTACTTC. Its translation is CATSEGREQYF.

This clonotype occurred many times. The genes are TRBV6-5 and TRBJ1-1; no firm D call. The germline gives CDR1 MNHEY, CDR2 SVGAGI. The CDR3 sequence is 13 residues long. V lost 7 bases, J lost 0 bases, and 9 bases lay in between. In DNA form, the CDR3 reads TGTGCCAGCACCGGAACCCTGAACACTGAAGCTTTCTTT. Its translation: CASTGTLNTEAFF.

This clonotype was seen repeatedly, ten times or more. This chain links TRBV3-1 with TRBJ2-1; 8 bases agree with TRBD2. CDR3 size: 17 residues. CDR1 LGHDT and CDR2 YNNKEL come from the germline V gene (reference sequence). J lost 2 bases, V lost 4 bases, and 10 bases had no gene match. CDR3 region: CASSPRGAGAPYNEQFF. CDR3 sequence (DNA): TGTGCCAGCAGCCCAAGGGGAGCGGGGGCCCCCTACAATGAGCAGTTCTTC.

This clonotype was recorded many times. V gene TRBV3-1 combines with J gene TRBJ2-7; either TRBD1 or TRBD2 may fit D (5 bases each). Looked up from germline, CDR1 is LGHDT and CDR2 is YNNKEL (reference sequence). The CDR3 is 16 residues long. Between the trimmed V and J ends, which lost 4 bases and 3 bases, there was a span of 19 bases. The CDR3 coding sequence is TGTGCCAGCAGCCCGGGGACCGACACCACGGACTACGAGCAGTACTTC. It encodes CASSPGTDTTDYEQYF.

The V gene is TRBV7-2, the J gene TRBJ1-6; D not resolved. Germline V lookup: CDR1 SGHTA, CDR2 FQGNSA. With 5 bases removed from V and 9 bases from J, the gap between germline ends came to 14 bases. CDR3 length equals 14 residues. The chain's CDR3 is CASSPPLSGSPLHF. CDR3 DNA: TGTGCCAGCAGCCCCCCACTATCAGGTTCACCCCTCCACTTT.